This TCR beta chain is from a study of CD8 T cells in ankylosing spondylitis. Whole-study results and caveats: In peripheral blood, disease-linked CD8+ clones occurred at relatively low frequencies. Clones tied to disease were said to be significantly enriched in matched ankylosing spondylitis synovial fluid.

With respect to this clonotype: What it recognizes is unknown.

TCRdb used MiXCR to reprocess the 5' RACE reads, holding one entry per CDR3 protein. This sample carries 250,000 to 350,000 distinct CDR3 sequences, over 15% of them seen once, and the ten largest clones take around 8%. The sequenced material came from blood, either unsorted or a sorted T cell fraction (not recorded which). This TCR came from a male donor with ankylosing spondylitis or in good health (not recorded which).

The CDR3 bases are TGCAGTGCTAGAGATCATCAGGGTCTGGGCACTGAAGCTTTCTTT. Translation gives CSARDHQGLGTEAFF. The chain uses TRBV20-1 and TRBJ1-1; D may be TRBD1 (5 bases). This CDR3 has 15 residues. Germline V CDR1 and CDR2: DFQATT, SNEGSKA (reference sequence). With 0 bases removed from V and 4 bases from J, the gap between germline ends came to 15 bases.